These 31 T cell receptor beta chains originate from one sample sequenced in a study of long-term antiretroviral therapy in people with HIV. Researchers ran immunoSEQ v3.0 at survey level. The repertoire was sequenced with immunoSEQ multiplex PCR; TCRdb's copy has only in-frame clones and lacks some. The table has 16,000 or so clones, over 65% seen once. The source material was unsorted PBMCs, sampled 2.1 years after starting antiretroviral therapy. The receptors stem from a middle-aged man with HIV.

The genes are TRBV6-5 and TRBJ1-1, with D perhaps TRBD1 (5 bases). V was cut by 4 bases and J by 0 bases, with 12 bases left in between. Germline V lookup: CDR1 MNHEY, CDR2 SVGAGI. The CDR3 is made up of 15 amino acids. The CDR3 reads CASSSVGRMNTEAFF. Written as DNA, the CDR3 is TGTGCCAGCAGTTCGGTGGGACGGATGAACACTGAAGCTTTCTTT.

The chain has TRBV10-1 and TRBJ2-7; D possibly matches TRBD1 or TRBD2 (5 bases each). Trimming cost V 3 bases and J 0 bases, with 9 bases left between them. This CDR3 has 14 residues. Germline CDR1 is WNHNN and CDR2 is SYGVQD (reference sequence). The CDR3 is CASSETGASYEQYF. Here the CDR3 DNA reads TGCGCCAGCAGTGAAACCGGGGCCTCCTACGAGCAGTACTTC.

The V call is TRBV29-1, the J call TRBJ2-1; D is possibly TRBD1 (6 bases). Germline assignment: CDR1 SQVTM and CDR2 ANQGSEA. The V end lost 2 bases, the J end lost 8 bases, and 7 bases lay between the germline ends. The CDR3 contains 11 residues. This chain's CDR3 is CSVERGYEQFF. In DNA, the CDR3 is TGCAGCGTTGAAAGGGGGTATGAGCAGTTCTTC.

This sequence joins TRBV2 and TRBJ2-3, with 9 bases identical to TRBD1. CDR1 and CDR2 from the germline V gene are SNHLY and FYNNEI. This CDR3 region has 16 residues. V lost 7 bases to trimming and J lost 3 bases; unmatched junction nucleotides: 11. The DNA of the CDR3 is TGTGCCAGCACTCCTTTCCGGGACAGGGTTACAGATACGCAGTATTTT. Amino acids: CASTPFRDRVTDTQYF.

The V call is TRBV11-1, the J call TRBJ2-3; TRBD1 matches at 7 bases. Germline V gene lookup returns CDR1 SGHAT and CDR2 FQDESV (reference sequence). Trimming removed 5 bases from V and 2 bases from J; junction bases left unmatched: 13. The CDR3 is made up of 17 amino acids. DNA for the CDR3: TGTGCCAGCAGCCCCAGAGGGACAGCTAAGCCCACAGATACGCAGTATTTT. Translated, it gives CASSPRGTAKPTDTQYF.

The V gene is TRBV7-7, the J gene TRBJ2-2, with 10 bases matching TRBD1. Per germline, CDR1 SSHAT and CDR2 FNYEAQ (reference sequence). The CDR3 is made up of 15 amino acids. Trimming removed 4 bases from V and 9 bases from J; junction bases left unmatched: 8. Here the CDR3 reads CASSSAGTGARELFF. DNA for the CDR3: TGTGCCAGCAGCTCAGCCGGGACAGGGGCGAGGGAGCTGTTTTTT.

Written as DNA, the CDR3 is TGCGCCAGCAGCCTAAAAAGTCCGTCTGACTTTAGCAATCAGCCCCAGCATTTT. Amino acid sequence: CASSLKSPSDFSNQPQHF. The chain joins TRBV4-1 to TRBJ1-5, with D unresolved. The CDR3 has 18 amino acids. The germline gives CDR1 MGHRA, CDR2 YSYEKL. V lost 4 bases and J 0 bases, leaving 19 bases between the germline ends.

This chain connects TRBV10-3 to TRBJ1-2; D is undetermined. The V end lost 2 bases, the J end lost 7 bases, and 8 bases lay between the germline ends. CDR1 and CDR2 (germline): ENHRY, SYGVKD. This CDR3 comprises 12 residues. CDR3 sequence: CAISETAAGYTF. CDR3 in DNA: TGTGCCATCAGTGAGACTGCAGCTGGCTACACCTTC.

The chain uses TRBV6-5 and TRBJ2-7; weak D call: TRBD2 (6 bases). The V and J ends lost 6 bases and 1 base respectively, with 10 bases between them. Germline V gene lookup returns CDR1 MNHEY and CDR2 SVGAGI. The CDR3 loop spans 13 amino acids. The CDR3 DNA sequence: TGTGCCAGCAGCCTGACTAGTTCCTACGAGCAGTACTTC. Encoded protein: CASSLTSSYEQYF.

The rearrangement uses TRBV6-5 and TRBJ2-3; no clear D gene. V was shortened by 5 bases and J by 6 bases, with 12 bases between the two germline ends. The CDR3 covers 13 residues. The germline V gene has CDR1 MNHEY and CDR2 SVGAGI. The DNA of the CDR3 is TGTGCCAGCAGTCCCTCATATGTGGATACGCAGTATTTT. Its translation is CASSPSYVDTQYF.

This clone was observed a single time. V gene TRBV27 combines with J gene TRBJ2-7; D is unclear. This CDR3 is 13 amino acids long. The ends were cut back, 0 bases at V and 7 bases at J, with 10 bases in the middle. Germline V gene lookup returns CDR1 MNHEY and CDR2 SMNVEV (reference sequence). CDR3 bases: TGTGCCAGCAGTTTATCGTTGGGGTTGGAGCAGTACTTC. This sequence encodes CASSLSLGLEQYF.

The chain is built from TRBV5-1 and TRBJ2-6; tentatively, D is TRBD2 (5 bases). The length of the CDR3 is 17 residues. Germline V gene data show CDR1 as SGHRS and CDR2 as YFSETQ. V shed 0 bases and J shed 3 bases, with 13 bases lying between them. The CDR3 is CASSLGASIGGANVLTF. The CDR3 region has the DNA TGCGCCAGCAGCTTGGGGGCTAGCATAGGTGGGGCCAACGTCCTGACTTTC.

This clone was seen only once. For the CDR3, the DNA is TGTGCCAGCAGTGAAGCCGTAGGACTAGCTAAAGGCGAGCAGTACTTC. This codes for CASSEAVGLAKGEQYF. The V gene is TRBV2, the J gene TRBJ2-7; 8 bases align to TRBD2. Germline loops: CDR1 SNHLY, CDR2 FYNNEI. The CDR3 has 16 residues. V dropped 0 bases and J dropped 6; count of bases not matched to a gene: 10.

This chain connects TRBV9 to TRBJ1-4; the match to TRBD1 covers 9 bases. The CDR3 has 16 amino acids. The J segment lost 7 bases and the V segment lost 3 bases, leaving 10 bases of the junction unmatched. CDR1 is SGDLS and CDR2 is YYNGEE in the germline V gene. This CDR3 reads CASSAGGQGILEKLFF. CDR3 DNA: TGTGCCAGCAGCGCCGGAGGACAGGGGATACTTGAAAAACTGTTTTTT.

The chain uses TRBV5-4 and TRBJ2-3; 7 bases match TRBD2. This CDR3 spans 15 amino acids. CDR1 and CDR2 (germline): SGHNT, YYREEE (reference sequence). The junction had 6 bases not matched to a gene; V was cut back by 3 bases and J by 2 bases. The DNA of the CDR3 is TGTGCCAGCAGCTGGAGGAGCGGGGTCACAGATACGCAGTATTTT. Encoded protein: CASSWRSGVTDTQYF.

This chain joins TRBV27 and TRBJ2-1; 10 nucleotides match TRBD1. V lost 3 bases, J lost 4 bases, and 3 bases stayed unmatched. The CDR3 totals 15 residues. From germline, CDR1 is MNHEY and CDR2 SMNVEV (reference sequence). CDR3 residues: CASSLWDRGYNEQFF. The CDR3 nucleotides read TGTGCCAGCAGTTTGTGGGACAGGGGATACAATGAGCAGTTCTTC.

The chain joins TRBV5-1 to TRBJ2-3; TRBD2 matches at 7 bases. Germline assignment: CDR1 SGHRS and CDR2 YFSETQ. With 4 bases clipped from V and 0 bases from J, the junction kept 8 bases outside the gene matches. This CDR3 is built from 16 residues. CDR3 loop: CASSPRGVYSTDTQYF. The CDR3 region has the DNA TGCGCCAGCAGCCCTCGGGGGGTCTATAGCACAGATACGCAGTATTTT. Complete variable domain (other parts from reference TRBV5-1 and TRBJ2-3): KAGVTQTPRYLIKTRGQQVTLSCSPISGHRSVSWYQQTPGQGLQFLFEYFSETQRNKGNFPGRFSGRQFSNSRSEMNVSTLELGDSALYLCASSPRGVYSTDTQYFGPGTRLTVL.

Only a few counts were recorded for this clone. This chain links TRBV6-5 with TRBJ1-2, with TRBD1 matching 7 bases. Germline V gene lookup returns CDR1 MNHEY and CDR2 SVGAGI. The CDR3 spans 15 residues. With V trimmed by 6 bases and J by 0 bases, 7 bases remained unmatched. CDR3 residues: CASSQYRGANYGYTF. The DNA for the CDR3 is TGTGCCAGCAGCCAATACAGGGGAGCTAACTATGGCTACACCTTC.

The chain employs TRBV13 and TRBJ2-4; D is uncertain. Germline V gene lookup returns CDR1 PRHDT and CDR2 FYEKMQ (reference sequence). Trimming removed 1 base at V and 4 bases at J, with 8 bases between. CDR3 size: 14 residues. Here the CDR3 DNA reads TGTGCCAGCAGCTTAGCACTGGCGAAAAACATTCAGTACTTC. Amino acid sequence: CASSLALAKNIQYF.

This chain connects TRBV5-1 to TRBJ1-1, with 9 nucleotides matching TRBD1. The CDR3 covers 16 residues. V was clipped by 5 bases and J by 4 bases; unmatched bases: 12. Germline assignment: CDR1 SGHRS and CDR2 YFSETQ. CDR3 residues: CASRKGTGLGVTEAFF. The CDR3 nucleotides read TGCGCCAGCAGGAAGGGGACAGGGCTCGGGGTCACTGAAGCTTTCTTT.

In its sample, this clone was seen a few times. The rearrangement links TRBV4-1 to TRBJ1-5, with a tentative D call TRBD1 (5 bases). This CDR3 has 19 amino acids. Germline CDR1 is MGHRA and CDR2 is YSYEKL. Between the trimmed V and J ends, which lost 1 base and 2 bases, there was a span of 21 bases. CDR3 in amino acids: CASSQVAGSRGVGNQPQHF. CDR3 in DNA: TGCGCCAGCAGCCAAGTGGCAGGGTCACGGGGGGTTGGCAATCAGCCCCAGCATTTT.

The sample holds one count of this clone. The chain combines TRBV6-6 with TRBJ2-1, with D perhaps assigned TRBD1 or TRBD2 (5 bases each). Germline CDR1 is MNHNY and CDR2 is SVGAGI (reference sequence). V was cut by 6 bases and J by 7 bases, with 16 bases left in between. CDR3 size: 14 residues. CDR3 sequence reads: CASSHGAWENEQFF. The CDR3 DNA follows: TGTGCCAGCAGCCACGGGGCGTGGGAGAATGAGCAGTTCTTC.

The chain uses TRBV6-5 and TRBJ1-1; no clear D gene. The ends were cut back, 2 bases at V and 1 base at J, with 11 bases in the middle. CDR3 size: 15 residues. Germline-derived CDR1 and CDR2 are MNHEY and SVGAGI. The CDR3 reads CASSYGTGGNTEAFF. Written as DNA, the CDR3 is TGTGCCAGCAGTTACGGTACTGGAGGGAACACTGAAGCTTTCTTT.

This clone showed up just once. This chain joins TRBV6-6 and TRBJ2-6; D unresolved. With 6 bases removed from V and 1 base from J, the gap between germline ends came to 10 bases. Germline CDR1 reads MNHNY; CDR2 reads SVGAGI (reference sequence). The CDR3 contains 15 residues. CDR3 sequence (DNA): TGTGCCAGCAGCCAAACTGGGTCTGGGGCCAACGTCCTGACTTTC. It codes for CASSQTGSGANVLTF.

The DNA for the CDR3 is TGTGCCAGCAGCCCAGACAGGGGCTATGGCTACACCTTC. Its translation is CASSPDRGYGYTF. The V call is TRBV11-2, the J call TRBJ1-2, with 8 positions matching TRBD1. The CDR3 extends over 13 amino acids. The trim removed 5 bases at V and 4 bases at J, leaving 3 bases unmatched. The germline gives CDR1 SGHAT, CDR2 FQNNGV.

V and J are TRBV23-1 and TRBJ2-7; D is unclear. TRBV23-1 is placed among ORFs of uncertain function. Trimming took off 4 bases at V and 3 bases at J, with 10 bases between the two ends. This CDR3 is 13 amino acids long. CDR3 bases: TGCGCCAGCAGTCGGAACAGAATCTACGAGCAGTACTTC. It is translated as CASSRNRIYEQYF.

The genes are TRBV2 and TRBJ1-4, with D maybe TRBD1 (5 bases). This CDR3 spans 14 amino acids. CDR1 is SNHLY, CDR2 FYNNEI, per germline. Trimming took 2 bases from V and 11 from J, leaving 15 bases between them. CDR3 sequence: CASSENGAGGKLFF. CDR3 DNA: TGTGCCAGCAGTGAAAACGGCGCTGGGGGTAAACTGTTTTTT.

The chain combines TRBV6-5 with TRBJ1-1, with 8 bases that match TRBD1. Germline V gene data show CDR1 as MNHEY and CDR2 as SVGAGI. The CDR3 length is 15 residues. After removal of 2 bases from V and 4 bases from J, the junction contained 6 bases not matched to a gene. The CDR3 sequence: CASSYAGQGVTEAFF. For the CDR3, the DNA is TGTGCCAGCAGTTACGCAGGACAGGGTGTCACTGAAGCTTTCTTT.

The chain links TRBV19 to TRBJ1-1; D call uncertain. The germline gives CDR1 LNHDA, CDR2 SQIVND (reference sequence). Between the trimmed V and J ends, which lost 6 bases and 0 bases, there was a span of 8 bases. This CDR3 comprises 13 residues. As DNA, the CDR3 is TGTGCCAGTAGGATGGCGGTGAACACTGAAGCTTTCTTT. Amino acid sequence: CASRMAVNTEAFF. Full variable domain (outside the CDR3, taken from reference TRBV19 and TRBJ1-1): DGGITQSPKYLFRKEGQNVTLSCEQNLNHDAMYWYRQDPGQGLRLIYYSQIVNDFQKGDIAEGYSVSREKKESFPLTVTSAQKNPTAFYLCASRMAVNTEAFFGQGTRLTVV.

CDR3 sequence: CASSPAGGPPGELFF. The CDR3 nucleotides are TGTGCCAGCAGCCCAGCGGGGGGGCCGCCCGGGGAGCTGTTTTTT. This chain links TRBV2 with TRBJ2-2, with 10 bases lining up with TRBD2. The CDR3 runs to 15 residues. CDR1 is SNHLY and CDR2 is FYNNEI in the germline V gene. V trimming: 6 bases; J trimming: 6 bases; junction bases outside the gene matches: 7.

The rearrangement links TRBV5-1 to TRBJ2-1; possibly TRBD1 for D (6 bases). There are 13 residues in the CDR3. Germline V gene sequence: CDR1 SGHRS, CDR2 YFSETQ. The germline V and J ends were trimmed by 8 bases and 8 bases, with 17 bases remaining between them. Written as DNA, the CDR3 is TGCGCCAGTAACAGGGCCGATACCGATGAGCAGTTCTTC. Protein product: CASNRADTDEQFF. Full variable domain (remainder filled in from reference TRBV5-1 and TRBJ2-1): KAGVTQTPRYLIKTRGQQVTLSCSPISGHRSVSWYQQTPGQGLQFLFEYFSETQRNKGNFPGRFSGRQFSNSRSEMNVSTLELGDSALYLCASNRADTDEQFFGPGTRLTVL.